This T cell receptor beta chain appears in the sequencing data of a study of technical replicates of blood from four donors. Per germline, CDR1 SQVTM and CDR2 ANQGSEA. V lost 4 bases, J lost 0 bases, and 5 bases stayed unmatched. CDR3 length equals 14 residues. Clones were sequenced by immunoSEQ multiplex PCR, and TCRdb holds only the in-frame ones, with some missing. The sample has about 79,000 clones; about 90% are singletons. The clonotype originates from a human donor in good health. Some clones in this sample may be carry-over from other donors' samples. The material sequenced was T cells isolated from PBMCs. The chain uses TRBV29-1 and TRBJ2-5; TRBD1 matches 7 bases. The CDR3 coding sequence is TGCAGCGTTGCACAGGGGACCGACCAAGAGACCCAGTACTTC. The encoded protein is CSVAQGTDQETQYF. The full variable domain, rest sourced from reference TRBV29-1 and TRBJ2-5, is SAVISQKPSRDICQRGTSLTIQCQVDSQVTMMFWYRQQPGQSLTLIATANQGSEATYESGFVIDKFPISRPNLTFSTLTVSNMSPEDSSIYLCSVAQGTDQETQYFGPGTRLLVL.